The clone carrying this TCR beta chain occurred a few times. Its target is unknown. The source of the sample is a study of response to subunit inactivated influenza vaccine. TCRdb redid the calling of the RT-PCR reads with MiXCR, one entry per CDR3 protein. The data hold about 700,000 distinct CDR3 sequences, with 14% observed a single time. V was cut by 5 bases and J by 7 bases, with 15 bases left in between. The CDR3 length is 13 residues. Germline assignment: CDR1 ENHRY and CDR2 SYGVKD. General study findings and limits: Few new T cells, the authors suggested, are recruited by each seasonal influenza vaccination.

The chain employs TRBV10-3 and TRBJ2-7; D possibly uses TRBD1 or TRBD2 (5 bases each). Sample: PBMCs from blood, taken 14 to 15 days before vaccination. The TCR originated in a man aged 45-60 years who received an inactivated influenza vaccine. This CDR3 is CAISWTSGGEQYF. CDR3 sequence (DNA): TGTGCCATCAGTTGGACGTCTGGGGGTGAGCAGTACTTC.